Shown below are 30 T cell receptor beta chains from a single sample sequenced in a study of technical replicates of blood from several donors. Data came from immunoSEQ multiplex PCR; TCRdb stores just in-frame clones and leaves some out. Among 90,000 to 100,000 clones, 90% to 97% were seen once, and the ten largest hold 0.2% to 0.25%. Sequenced input: T cells isolated from PBMCs. The receptors come from a human donor in good health.

The chain couples TRBV5-5 to TRBJ1-5; D unresolved. The CDR3 sequence is 15 residues long. V dropped 4 bases and J dropped 0 bases, with 11 bases sitting between them. Germline-derived CDR1 and CDR2 are SGHKS and YYEKEE (reference sequence). CDR3 DNA: TGTGCCAGCAGCCTGCGGCTAGATAGCAATCAGCCCCAGCATTTT. Protein sequence: CASSLRLDSNQPQHF.

This clone was observed a few times. The chain combines TRBV2 with TRBJ2-3; D not resolved. The CDR3 is 14 residues long. Trimming stripped 9 bases from V and 0 bases from J, with 13 bases between. The germline CDR1 and CDR2 sequences are SNHLY and FYNNEI. The CDR3 loop reads CASSPWSSTDTQYF. In nucleotides, the CDR3 is TGTGCCAGTAGCCCCTGGTCGAGCACAGATACGCAGTATTTT. Based on the CDR3 plus reference TRBV2 and TRBJ2-3, the full variable domain is EPEVTQTPSHQVTQMGQEVILRCVPISNHLYFYWYRQILGQKVEFLVSFYNNEISEKSEIFDDQFSVERPDGSNFTLKIRSTKLEDSAMYFCASSPWSSTDTQYFGPGTRLTVL.

The V call is TRBV5-5, the J call TRBJ2-7; D ambiguous. This CDR3 spans 12 amino acids. CDR1 is SGHKS and CDR2 is YYEKEE in the germline V gene (reference sequence). V shed 2 bases and J shed 4 bases, with 7 bases lying between them. CDR3 loop: CASSLQWYEQYF. The CDR3 region has the DNA TGTGCCAGCAGCTTACAGTGGTACGAGCAGTACTTC.

The rearrangement uses TRBV27 and TRBJ2-7; no reliable D call. The CDR3 loop spans 13 amino acids. The V end was cut by 0 bases, the J end by 2 bases, with 5 bases between. Germline CDR1 is MNHEY and CDR2 is SMNVEV (reference sequence). The CDR3 loop reads CASSLSLTYEQYF. The CDR3 coding sequence is TGTGCCAGCAGTTTATCGTTAACCTACGAGCAGTACTTC.

V usage is TRBV11-2 and J usage is TRBJ2-3; no reliable D call. The CDR3 spans 12 residues. Looked up from germline, CDR1 is SGHAT and CDR2 is FQNNGV. V lost 5 bases and J lost 6, with 9 bases in between. Here the CDR3 reads CASSPDLDTQYF. The DNA for the CDR3 is TGTGCCAGCAGCCCAGATCTGGATACGCAGTATTTT. Looking up the rest from reference TRBV11-2 and TRBJ2-3 gives the full variable domain: EAGVAQSPRYKIIEKRQSVAFWCNPISGHATLYWYQQILGQGPKLLIQFQNNGVVDDSQLPKDRFSAERLKGVDSTLKIQPAKLEDSAVYLCASSPDLDTQYFGPGTRLTVL.

The chain has TRBV27 and TRBJ2-6; 8 bases line up with TRBD1. V trimming: 8 bases; J trimming: 0 bases; junction bases outside the gene matches: 9. Germline assignment: CDR1 MNHEY and CDR2 SMNVEV (reference sequence). The CDR3 consists of 17 residues. The CDR3 region has the DNA TGTGCCAGCCGCCGGACGACAGGGGTCTCTGGGGCCAACGTCCTGACTTTC. Translating gives CASRRTTGVSGANVLTF. The complete variable domain, with remaining parts taken from reference TRBV27 and TRBJ2-6, reads EAQVTQNPRYLITVTGKKLTVTCSQNMNHEYMSWYRQDPGLGLRQIYYSMNVEVTDKGDVPEGYKVSRKEKRNFPLILESPSPNQTSLYFCASRRTTGVSGANVLTFGAGSRLTVL.

The V and J genes are TRBV27 and TRBJ2-3; TRBD2 aligns across 8 bases. CDR1 and CDR2 from the germline V gene are MNHEY and SMNVEV (reference sequence). The V gene end was trimmed by 6 bases and the J gene end by 0 bases; junction bases not matched to a gene: 5. The CDR3 runs 15 residues. CDR3 residues: CASRVAGLSTDTQYF. The CDR3 DNA sequence: TGTGCCAGCAGAGTAGCGGGACTTAGCACAGATACGCAGTATTTT.

V usage is TRBV18 and J usage is TRBJ2-3; perhaps TRBD2 as D (5 bases). This CDR3 region has 14 residues. Trimming removed 5 bases at V and 3 bases at J, with 12 bases between. Germline CDR1 KGHSH, CDR2 LQKENI. The CDR3 here is CASSSWERTDTQYF. In nucleotides, the CDR3 is TGTGCCAGCTCATCCTGGGAGCGGACAGATACGCAGTATTTT.

This clone was recorded only once. The gene calls are TRBV27 and TRBJ1-4; D possibly corresponds to TRBD1 (6 bases). The CDR3 extends over 14 amino acids. Trimming pared 5 bases from V and 6 bases from J, leaving 13 bases between. Germline V gene sequence: CDR1 MNHEY, CDR2 SMNVEV (reference sequence). DNA of the CDR3: TGTGCCAGCAGTCCCATGGGGGGGCATGAAAAACTGTTTTTT. Translation gives CASSPMGGHEKLFF.

The chain joins TRBV12-5 to TRBJ2-1, with TRBD2 matching 15 bases. This CDR3 contains 15 residues. Unmatched junction bases numbered 4, after V lost 5 bases and J lost 8 bases. The germline CDR1 and CDR2 sequences are LGHNT and FRNRAP. CDR3 in amino acids: CASGPGLAGGDEQFF. For the CDR3, the DNA is TGTGCTAGTGGTCCGGGACTAGCGGGGGGCGATGAGCAGTTCTTC.

This clone was picked up one time. This rearrangement joins TRBV19 to TRBJ2-1; D is perhaps TRBD1 (6 bases). Trimming pared 5 bases from V and 8 bases from J, leaving 13 bases between. The germline CDR1 and CDR2 sequences are LNHDA and SQIVND (reference sequence). There are 13 residues in the CDR3. The CDR3 DNA reads TGTGCCAGTAGTCTAGGGACAAACGATGAGCAGTTCTTC. This encodes CASSLGTNDEQFF.

The chain combines TRBV5-4 with TRBJ1-1; D is possibly TRBD1 (6 bases). The CDR3 covers 18 residues. V was pared by 1 base and J by 0 bases, with 19 bases between. Germline CDR1 SGHNT, CDR2 YYREEE (reference sequence). The chain's CDR3 is CASSLKMIGGGMNTEAFF. CDR3 in DNA: TGTGCCAGCAGCTTGAAGATGATCGGTGGGGGCATGAACACTGAAGCTTTCTTT.

The V gene is TRBV4-2, the J gene TRBJ1-4, with D possibly being TRBD1 (5 bases). V was cut by 4 bases and J by 7 bases, with 16 bases left in between. Germline CDR1 is LGHNA and CDR2 is YNFKEQ. CDR3 size: 15 residues. Here the CDR3 reads CASSLGGTFFEKLFF. CDR3 nucleotide sequence: TGTGCCAGCAGCCTTGGGGGGACCTTTTTTGAAAAACTGTTTTTT.

V gene TRBV19 combines with J gene TRBJ1-1; D may be TRBD1 (6 bases). CDR1 and CDR2 (germline): LNHDA, SQIVND (reference sequence). The CDR3 extends over 18 amino acids. The V end was cut by 3 bases, the J end by 5 bases, with 25 bases between. The CDR3: CASSIVGLGNARGTEAFF. CDR3 sequence (DNA): TGTGCCAGTAGTATTGTAGGTTTAGGGAACGCAAGGGGGACTGAAGCTTTCTTT.

The chain carries TRBV11-3 and TRBJ2-7, with D tentatively TRBD1 (5 bases). CDR3 length equals 13 residues. Germline V gives CDR1 SGHNT, CDR2 YENEEA. V lost 0 bases, J lost 2 bases, and 5 bases lay in between. DNA for the CDR3: TGTGCCAGCAGCTTAGAGGACACCTACGAGCAGTACTTC. This codes for CASSLEDTYEQYF.

This clone appeared once. The chain employs TRBV19 and TRBJ1-5, with D hard to call. V dropped 5 bases and J dropped 6 bases, with 11 bases sitting between them. Germline V gene lookup returns CDR1 LNHDA and CDR2 SQIVND (reference sequence). The length of the CDR3 is 13 residues. Written as DNA, the CDR3 is TGTGCCAGTAGTCTCCCAATCAGTCAGCCCCAGCATTTT. Protein: CASSLPISQPQHF.

The chain couples TRBV6-1 to TRBJ1-1, with D unresolved. CDR1 is MNHNS and CDR2 is SASEGT in the germline V gene. The CDR3 spans 12 residues. V gave up 1 base and J gave up 11 bases, with 11 bases separating them. The CDR3 loop reads CASSEVGIRAFF. In DNA, the CDR3 is TGTGCCAGCAGTGAAGTGGGCATCCGGGCTTTCTTT.

V is TRBV6-6 and J is TRBJ2-5, with D maybe TRBD2 (5 bases). The last part of the DNA fits TRBJ2-7 better; the J call may be wrong. The germline CDR1 and CDR2 sequences are MNHNY and SVGAGI (reference sequence). The CDR3 spans 14 residues. CDR3 residues: CASSTGGGLYEQYF. The DNA for the CDR3 is TGTGCCAGCAGTACCGGCGGCGGGCTCTACGAGCAGTACTTC.

This chain links TRBV11-2 with TRBJ2-7; D remains unclear. The CDR3 runs 12 residues. V was shortened by 4 bases and J by 1 base, with 5 bases between the two germline ends. CDR1 is SGHAT and CDR2 is FQNNGV in the germline V gene. The CDR3 nucleotides read TGTGCCAGCAGCTACTGGTCCTACGAGCAGTACTTC. Translated, it gives CASSYWSYEQYF. Drawing the rest from reference TRBV11-2 and TRBJ2-7, the complete variable domain is EAGVAQSPRYKIIEKRQSVAFWCNPISGHATLYWYQQILGQGPKLLIQFQNNGVVDDSQLPKDRFSAERLKGVDSTLKIQPAKLEDSAVYLCASSYWSYEQYFGPGTRLTVT.

This chain joins TRBV11-3 and TRBJ2-7; 11 positions match TRBD1. The germline V gene has CDR1 SGHNT and CDR2 YENEEA. V shed 4 bases, J shed 3 bases, and the junction held 2 bases outside the gene matches. CDR3 length: 14 residues. DNA of the CDR3: TGTGCCAGCAGCTGGGGGACAGGGGGCTACGAGCAGTACTTC. It yields the protein CASSWGTGGYEQYF. The whole variable domain, remainder taken from reference TRBV11-3 and TRBJ2-7, is EAGVVQSPRYKIIEKKQPVAFWCNPISGHNTLYWYLQNLGQGPELLIRYENEEAVDDSQLPKDRFSAERLKGVDSTLKIQPAELGDSAVYLCASSWGTGGYEQYFGPGTRLTVT.

The count of this clone is one. CDR3 protein: CASSEGWGPGYTF. Here the CDR3 DNA reads TGTGCCAGCAGTGAAGGATGGGGCCCTGGCTACACCTTC. V gene TRBV6-1 combines with J gene TRBJ1-2; D is possibly TRBD1 (5 bases). The V gene's germline CDR1 is MNHNS and CDR2 SASEGT. The CDR3 covers 13 residues. Deletions cut 1 base from V and 7 bases from J, with 10 bases between.

This rearrangement joins TRBV5-1 to TRBJ2-3, with a tentative D call TRBD1 (5 bases). The germline V gene encodes CDR1 SGHRS and CDR2 YFSETQ. V was clipped by 0 bases and J by 0 bases, with 11 bases between them. The length of the CDR3 is 16 residues. The DNA for the CDR3 is TGCGCCAGCAGCTTGGCCCCAGGGTCTAGCACAGATACGCAGTATTTT. Its translation is CASSLAPGSSTDTQYF.

This CDR3 is CASNQGGGSYNEQFF. The CDR3 coding sequence is TGTGCCAGCAACCAAGGGGGGGGATCCTACAATGAGCAGTTCTTC. The chain carries TRBV7-3 and TRBJ2-1, with a possible D match to TRBD2 (7 bases). The V end was cut by 7 bases, the J end by 1 base, with 14 bases between. Germline assignment: CDR1 SGHTA and CDR2 FQGTGA. This CDR3 is built from 15 residues.

This chain uses TRBV19 with TRBJ2-2; no firm D call. The CDR3 is 13 residues long. Germline V gene sequence: CDR1 LNHDA, CDR2 SQIVND (reference sequence). V lost 7 bases, J lost 8 bases, and 14 bases lay in between. The DNA for the CDR3 is TGTGCCAGTAATTCTCCCGAGACAGGGGAGCTGTTTTTT. The encoded protein is CASNSPETGELFF.

The chain couples TRBV7-3 to TRBJ2-5; 7 nucleotides agree with TRBD2. The CDR3 is made up of 17 amino acids. J was trimmed by 0 bases and V by 5 bases; bases with no gene match: 12. CDR1 and CDR2 (germline): SGHTA, FQGTGA. This CDR3 is CASSAGTINLYQETQYF. DNA of the CDR3: TGTGCCAGCAGCGCCGGGACTATTAATCTGTACCAAGAGACCCAGTACTTC. Combining the CDR3 with reference TRBV7-3 and TRBJ2-5 gives the whole variable domain GAGVSQTPSNKVTEKGKYVELRCDPISGHTALYWYRQSLGQGPEFLIYFQGTGAADDSGLPNDRFFAVRPEGSVSTLKIQRTERGDSAVYLCASSAGTINLYQETQYFGPGTRLLVL.

CDR3 sequence: CASSAFRGGTLTGELFF. CDR3 nucleotides: TGTGCCAGCAGTGCCTTTAGAGGCGGGACCCTCACCGGGGAGCTGTTTTTT. This rearrangement joins TRBV28 to TRBJ2-2; weak D call: TRBD2 (6 bases). Trimming removed 5 bases at V and 4 bases at J, with 20 bases between. The CDR3 extends over 17 amino acids. Germline V gene sequence: CDR1 MDHEN, CDR2 SYDVKM.

The CDR3 DNA sequence: TGTGCCAGCAGTACTATTCGACTGGTGGGGAGGACTAGCGGGCTTGTGGGCGAGCAGTACTTC. As protein: CASSTIRLVGRTSGLVGEQYF. The J gene is TRBJ2-7, the V gene TRBV28, with 11 bases fitting TRBD2. The CDR3 contains 21 residues. Germline CDR1 MDHEN, CDR2 SYDVKM. V gave up 5 bases and J gave up 6 bases; unmatched junction bases: 27.

This chain links TRBV5-4 with TRBJ2-3; 12 bases line up with TRBD1. CDR3 size: 19 residues. V shed 1 base and J 5 bases; nucleotides not matched to a gene: 14. The germline V gene has CDR1 SGHNT and CDR2 YYREEE (reference sequence). Here the CDR3 reads CASSLQVGTGGFLVDTQYF. CDR3 nucleotide sequence: TGTGCCAGCAGCTTGCAGGTTGGGACAGGGGGCTTCCTGGTAGATACGCAGTATTTT.

This chain links TRBV18 with TRBJ1-1; D uncertain. Germline assignment: CDR1 KGHSH and CDR2 LQKENI. The CDR3 loop spans 16 amino acids. V was cut by 3 bases and J by 5 bases, with 19 bases left in between. The CDR3 spells CASSPEMMTRGTEAFF. The CDR3 coding sequence is TGTGCCAGCTCACCCGAAATGATGACGAGAGGGACTGAAGCTTTCTTT.

The chain carries TRBV7-3 and TRBJ1-6, with D maybe TRBD1 (6 bases). The CDR3 is 15 residues long. CDR1 is SGHTA, CDR2 FQGTGA, per germline. The germline V and J ends were trimmed by 4 bases and 9 bases, with 16 bases remaining between them. The CDR3 loop is CASSSRGGLGSPLHF. The DNA of the CDR3 is TGTGCCAGCAGCTCTAGAGGGGGATTAGGTTCACCCCTCCACTTT.